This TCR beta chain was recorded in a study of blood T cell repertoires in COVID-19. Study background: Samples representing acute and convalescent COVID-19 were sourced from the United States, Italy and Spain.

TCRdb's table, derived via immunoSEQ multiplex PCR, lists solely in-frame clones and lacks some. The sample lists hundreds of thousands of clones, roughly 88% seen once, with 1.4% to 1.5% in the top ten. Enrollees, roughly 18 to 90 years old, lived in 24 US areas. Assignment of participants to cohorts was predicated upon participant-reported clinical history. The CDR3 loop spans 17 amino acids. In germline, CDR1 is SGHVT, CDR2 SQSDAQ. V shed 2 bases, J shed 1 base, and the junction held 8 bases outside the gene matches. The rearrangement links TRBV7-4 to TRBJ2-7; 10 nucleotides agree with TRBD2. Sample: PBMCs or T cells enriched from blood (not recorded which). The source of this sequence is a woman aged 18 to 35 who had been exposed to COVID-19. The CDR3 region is CASSLKPQREGSYEQYF. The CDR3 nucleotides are TGTGCCAGCAGCTTAAAGCCTCAGCGGGAGGGGTCCTACGAGCAGTACTTC.